Following are 27 T cell receptor beta chains from one sample sequenced in a study of blood T cell repertoires in COVID-19. The protocol was immunoSEQ multiplex PCR, while the TCRdb copy is restricted to in-frame clones and leaves out a portion. The table has about 98,000 clones, approximately 89% seen once. The material sequenced was peripheral blood. These receptors were taken from a man aged 45-65 years with acute or convalescent COVID-19.

The V gene is TRBV7-9, the J gene TRBJ2-3, with 11 bases matching TRBD2. The CDR3 is 15 residues long. The junction had 2 bases not matched to a gene; V was cut back by 4 bases and J by 2 bases. The germline V gene has CDR1 SEHNR and CDR2 FQNEAQ (reference sequence). The CDR3 coding sequence is TGTGCCAGCAGCTCACTAGCGGGAGTCACAGATACGCAGTATTTT. Protein: CASSSLAGVTDTQYF.

The chain carries TRBV5-1 and TRBJ2-5; 11 nucleotides match TRBD2. Per germline, CDR1 SGHRS and CDR2 YFSETQ. After removal of 3 bases from V and 4 bases from J, the junction contained 5 bases not matched to a gene. This CDR3 region has 15 residues. CDR3 loop: CASSSGTSGPETQYF. As DNA, the CDR3 is TGCGCCAGCAGCTCCGGGACTAGCGGCCCAGAGACCCAGTACTTC.

V gene TRBV6-5 combines with J gene TRBJ1-2; D gene ambiguous. The CDR3 loop spans 11 amino acids. The germline V and J ends were trimmed by 6 bases and 3 bases, with 5 bases remaining between them. Germline V lookup: CDR1 MNHEY, CDR2 SVGAGI. As DNA, the CDR3 is TGTGCCAGCAGGAACTACTATGGCTACACCTTC. Residues: CASRNYYGYTF.

The chain carries TRBV7-2 and TRBJ2-1; 13 nucleotides agree with TRBD2. With 5 bases clipped from V and 4 bases from J, the junction kept 5 bases outside the gene matches. CDR3 length: 16 amino acids. Germline V gene lookup returns CDR1 SGHTA and CDR2 FQGNSA. The CDR3 reads CASSDRLAGGYNEQFF. Written as DNA, the CDR3 is TGTGCCAGCAGCGATCGACTAGCGGGAGGTTACAATGAGCAGTTCTTC. Variable domain in full (rest from reference TRBV7-2 and TRBJ2-1): GAGVSQSPSNKVTEKGKDVELRCDPISGHTALYWYRQSLGQGLEFLIYFQGNSAPDKSGLPSDRFSAERTGGSVSTLTIQRTQQEDSAVYLCASSDRLAGGYNEQFFGPGTRLTVL.

This chain uses TRBV12-5 with TRBJ2-7, with D hard to call. The CDR3 loop spans 12 amino acids. The V gene's germline CDR1 is LGHNT and CDR2 FRNRAP. V gave up 5 bases and J gave up 6 bases, with 11 bases separating them. The CDR3 DNA is TGTGCTAGTGGTCTGACAAGTAGCGAGCAGTACTTC. It is translated as CASGLTSSEQYF.

V is TRBV6-5 and J is TRBJ1-1, with 7 bases fitting TRBD1. This CDR3 is 15 amino acids long. Germline V gene lookup returns CDR1 MNHEY and CDR2 SVGAGI. With V trimmed by 6 bases and J by 5 bases, 12 bases remained unmatched. The CDR3 bases are TGTGCCAGCAGACGACAGGGAACGACTAAGACTGAAGCTTTCTTT. This codes for CASRRQGTTKTEAFF.

V and J are TRBV5-4 and TRBJ1-2; D is perhaps TRBD1 (5 bases). Trimming took 2 bases from V and 3 from J, leaving 11 bases between them. Germline-derived CDR1 and CDR2 are SGHNT and YYREEE (reference sequence). The CDR3 spans 14 residues. The CDR3 region is CASSLSGLDYGYTF. The CDR3 DNA reads as TGTGCCAGCAGCTTATCAGGGTTGGACTATGGCTACACCTTC.

The J gene is TRBJ2-7, the V gene TRBV6-6, with TRBD1 matching 7 bases. The CDR3 extends over 14 amino acids. Germline CDR1 reads MNHNY; CDR2 reads SVGAGI (reference sequence). V was pared by 4 bases and J by 0 bases, with 3 bases of the junction left unmatched. The CDR3, as DNA: TGTGCCAGCAGTTCAGGGGGTAACTCCTACGAGCAGTACTTC. It is translated as CASSSGGNSYEQYF.

This clone was counted a single time. The chain combines TRBV7-6 with TRBJ2-2, with 11 bases that match TRBD2. This CDR3 is 15 amino acids long. The junction had 1 base not matched to a gene; V was cut back by 3 bases and J by 4 bases. The germline gives CDR1 SGHVS, CDR2 FNYEAQ. The CDR3 coding sequence is TGTGCCAGCAGCTTGGGGACTAGCGGCACCGGGGAGCTGTTTTTT. Amino acid sequence: CASSLGTSGTGELFF.

The chain combines TRBV7-9 with TRBJ1-1, with D tentatively TRBD1 (5 bases). The CDR3 totals 14 residues. The germline gives CDR1 SEHNR, CDR2 FQNEAQ (reference sequence). V lost 2 bases and J 5 bases, leaving 12 bases between the germline ends. This CDR3 reads CASSLQGSGTEAFF. As DNA, the CDR3 is TGTGCCAGCAGCTTACAGGGTTCTGGAACTGAAGCTTTCTTT.

V usage is TRBV5-5 and J usage is TRBJ2-1; D remains ambiguous. The CDR3 spans 14 residues. Trimming took off 3 bases at V and 4 bases at J, with 11 bases between the two ends. Germline V lookup: CDR1 SGHKS, CDR2 YYEKEE (reference sequence). The CDR3 spells CASSSFSSYNEQFF. CDR3 nucleotides: TGTGCCAGCAGCTCTTTTTCCAGTTACAATGAGCAGTTCTTC.

This clone has a single count. The chain has TRBV9 and TRBJ2-5; the match to TRBD2 covers 11 bases. The junction had 6 bases not matched to a gene; V was cut back by 4 bases and J by 4 bases. CDR3 length: 15 amino acids. The germline gives CDR1 SGDLS, CDR2 YYNGEE. CDR3 amino acids: CASSSRLAGRETQYF. As DNA, the CDR3 is TGTGCCAGCAGCTCTCGACTAGCGGGAAGAGAGACCCAGTACTTC.

V usage is TRBV2 and J usage is TRBJ1-2; 8 nucleotides agree with TRBD1. Per the germline V gene, CDR1 is SNHLY and CDR2 is FYNNEI. The CDR3 is 13 amino acids. Trimming took 6 bases from V and 2 from J; bases not matched to a gene: 2. The DNA of the CDR3 is TGTGCCAGCAGGAGGACAGGGAACTATGGCTACACCTTC. Amino acids: CASRRTGNYGYTF. Looking up the rest from reference TRBV2 and TRBJ1-2 gives the full variable domain: EPEVTQTPSHQVTQMGQEVILRCVPISNHLYFYWYRQILGQKVEFLVSFYNNEISEKSEIFDDQFSVERPDGSNFTLKIRSTKLEDSAMYFCASRRTGNYGYTFGSGTRLTVV.

The CDR3 region is CASNPPTGSYEQYF. The CDR3 DNA reads TGTGCCAGCAACCCCCCGACAGGTTCCTACGAGCAGTACTTC. The chain recombines TRBV5-5 with TRBJ2-7, with D perhaps TRBD1 (6 bases). Germline CDR1 SGHKS, CDR2 YYEKEE (reference sequence). CDR3 length: 14 residues. V lost 6 bases and J 1 base, leaving 14 bases between the germline ends.

CDR3 loop: CASSLSGNMNTEAFF. CDR3 bases: TGTGCCAGCAGCTTGTCGGGGAACATGAACACTGAAGCTTTCTTT. J is TRBJ1-1 and V is TRBV5-5; D call uncertain. From germline, CDR1 is SGHKS and CDR2 YYEKEE (reference sequence). The CDR3 is made up of 15 amino acids. The V end lost 1 base, the J end lost 0 bases, and 10 bases lay between the germline ends. Filled out from reference TRBV5-5 and TRBJ1-1, the complete variable domain reads DAGVTQSPTHLIKTRGQQVTLRCSPISGHKSVSWYQQVLGQGPQFIFQYYEKEERGRGNFPDRFSARQFPNYSSELNVNALLLGDSALYLCASSLSGNMNTEAFFGQGTRLTVV.

The chain's CDR3 is CASRTGNIPEAFF. The CDR3, as DNA: TGTGCCAGTCGGACAGGGAACATCCCTGAAGCTTTCTTT. The genes are TRBV12-3 or TRBV12-4 and TRBJ1-1; 8 bases match TRBD1. V dropped 9 bases and J dropped 6; count of bases not matched to a gene: 9. The CDR3 is made up of 13 amino acids.

This clone was seen more than once but under ten times. The chain recombines TRBV6-1 with TRBJ2-7; 9 bases line up with TRBD2. CDR1 and CDR2 from the germline V gene are MNHNS and SASEGT. V lost 3 bases to trimming and J lost 2 bases; unmatched junction nucleotides: 5. CDR3 size: 15 residues. For the CDR3, the DNA is TGTGCCAGCAGTGAGCCGCTAGCGGGGCCCTACGAGCAGTACTTC. This gives the protein CASSEPLAGPYEQYF.

This clone was observed a single time. The genes are TRBV5-6 and TRBJ1-3; D is uncertain. Germline V CDR1 and CDR2: SGHDT, YYEEEE. The V gene lost 4 bases and the J gene lost 4 bases, with 12 bases spanning the gap. The CDR3 runs 14 residues. The CDR3 sequence is CASSADLTGNTIYF. DNA for the CDR3: TGTGCCAGCAGCGCCGACTTGACCGGAAACACCATATATTTT.

This chain links TRBV5-1 with TRBJ1-1; 8 positions agree with TRBD1. The CDR3 consists of 16 residues. Germline V CDR1 and CDR2: SGHRS, YFSETQ. V shed 1 base, J shed 6 bases, and the junction held 11 bases outside the gene matches. The DNA of the CDR3 is TGCGCCAGCAGCTTGTGGGTTGGACAGGGTAACGCTGAAGCTTTCTTT. Encoded protein: CASSLWVGQGNAEAFF.

CDR3 in amino acids: CASSFRSGVGRSNTGELFF. CDR3 DNA sequence: TGTGCCAGCAGCTTTCGGTCGGGGGTCGGGAGATCGAACACCGGGGAGCTGTTTTTT. The chain couples TRBV5-4 to TRBJ2-2; the D gene is possibly TRBD2 (6 bases). The CDR3 length is 19 residues. Per the germline V gene, CDR1 is SGHNT and CDR2 is YYREEE (reference sequence). V gave up 2 bases and J gave up 0 bases, with 20 bases separating them.

This clone has just one count. The chain has TRBV11-2 and TRBJ1-6, with TRBD1 identical over 9 bases. The trim removed 4 bases at V and 10 bases at J, leaving 5 bases unmatched. Per germline, CDR1 SGHAT and CDR2 FQNNGV. The CDR3 is made up of 14 amino acids. CDR3: CASSYRGLQSPLHF. DNA for the CDR3: TGTGCCAGCAGCTACAGGGGGCTGCAATCACCCCTCCACTTT. The complete variable domain, with remaining parts taken from reference TRBV11-2 and TRBJ1-6, reads EAGVAQSPRYKIIEKRQSVAFWCNPISGHATLYWYQQILGQGPKLLIQFQNNGVVDDSQLPKDRFSAERLKGVDSTLKIQPAKLEDSAVYLCASSYRGLQSPLHFGNGTRLTVT.

This clone was counted once. The chain recombines TRBV4-2 with TRBJ2-3, with D maybe TRBD2 (6 bases). V lost 0 bases, J lost 2 bases, and 18 bases lay in between. The CDR3 sequence is 18 residues long. Germline assignment: CDR1 LGHNA and CDR2 YNFKEQ. CDR3 bases: TGTGCCAGCAGCCAAGATGGGGGGAGTAGCGGCCTCACAGATACGCAGTATTTT. Protein product: CASSQDGGSSGLTDTQYF.

The chain combines TRBV6-6 with TRBJ2-5, with 8 bases identical to TRBD1. Germline V lookup: CDR1 MNHNY, CDR2 SVGAGI (reference sequence). V was clipped by 5 bases and J by 1 base; unmatched bases: 15. The CDR3 is made up of 18 amino acids. The DNA for the CDR3 is TGTGCCAGCAGTCAACGACGGACTCACAGGGGGTCCCAAGAGACCCAGTACTTC. Its translation is CASSQRRTHRGSQETQYF.

This clone was found once. The gene calls are TRBV7-8 and TRBJ2-2, with TRBD2 matching over 8 bases. CDR3 length: 17 residues. V shed 5 bases and J 6 bases; nucleotides not matched to a gene: 14. CDR1 is SGHVS, CDR2 FQNEAQ, per germline. The chain's CDR3 is CASSTYRFSGESGELFF. In DNA, the CDR3 is TGTGCCAGCAGCACTTATAGGTTTAGCGGGGAGTCCGGGGAGCTGTTTTTT. Full variable domain (remainder filled in from reference TRBV7-8 and TRBJ2-2): GAGVSQSPRYKVAKRGQDVALRCDPISGHVSLFWYQQALGQGPEFLTYFQNEAQLDKSGLPSDRFFAERPEGSVSTLKIQRTQQEDSAVYLCASSTYRFSGESGELFFGEGSRLTVL.

This chain connects TRBV19 to TRBJ2-7; 7 bases align to TRBD1. The CDR3 contains 14 residues. Germline V lookup: CDR1 LNHDA, CDR2 SQIVND (reference sequence). Trimming cost V 6 bases and J 3 bases; bases outside gene matches: 8. CDR3 nucleotide sequence: TGTGCCAGTAGCGCCGGGACAGTCCGCTACGAGCAGTACTTC. It translates to CASSAGTVRYEQYF.

The chain is built from TRBV30 and TRBJ2-7, with D perhaps TRBD1 (5 bases). V dropped 3 bases and J dropped 1 base, with 16 bases sitting between them. The CDR3 has 15 residues. Germline CDR1 reads GTSNPN; CDR2 reads SVGIG (reference sequence). The CDR3 is CAWRPTARLSYEQYF. The CDR3 DNA reads TGTGCCTGGAGGCCGACAGCCCGACTTTCCTACGAGCAGTACTTC.

V is TRBV7-9 and J is TRBJ1-2, with D hard to call. Germline CDR1 SEHNR, CDR2 FQNEAQ (reference sequence). With 5 bases removed from V and 7 bases from J, the gap between germline ends came to 11 bases. The CDR3 is 12 residues long. CDR3 amino acids: CASSDREAGYTF. CDR3 nucleotide sequence: TGTGCCAGCAGCGACCGAGAGGCTGGCTACACCTTC. Based on the CDR3 plus reference TRBV7-9 and TRBJ1-2, the full variable domain is DTGVSQNPRHKITKRGQNVTFRCDPISEHNRLYWYRQTLGQGPEFLTYFQNEAQLEKSRLLSDRFSAERPKGSFSTLEIQRTEQGDSAMYLCASSDREAGYTFGSGTRLTVV.